Listed below are T cell receptor beta chains from one sample, sequenced in a study of cytomegalovirus exposure and HLA in healthy donors. Clones were sequenced by immunoSEQ multiplex PCR, and TCRdb holds only the in-frame ones, with some missing. This table has roughly 120,000 clones, around three quarters appearing once. The sample comprised PBMCs. The source is a male donor in good health and CMV-seronegative. Both conserved end residues are part of each CDR3. Each record gives: V gene, CDR3 protein.

V gene: TRBV9
CDR3 protein: CASSVVLSPGELFF

V gene: TRBV7-2
CDR3 protein: CASSAFPAINTEAFF

V gene: TRBV6-5
CDR3 protein: CASSSLRDMNTEAFF

V gene: TRBV7-9
CDR3 protein: CASSLGTSGRVYEQYF

V gene: TRBV9
CDR3 protein: CASSVSETQYF

V gene: TRBV10-2
CDR3 protein: CASSSTGLNEQFF

V gene: TRBV4-2
CDR3 protein: CASSQFLDGGATDTQYF

V gene: TRBV25-1
CDR3 protein: CASLGVEQFF

V gene: TRBV4-3
CDR3 protein: CASSQGTGRFTDTQYF

V gene: TRBV5-1
CDR3 protein: CASSPIPPRTGLSYEQYF

V gene: TRBV2
CDR3 protein: CASSPRGGKAYEQYF

V gene: TRBV15
CDR3 protein: CATRTTGTGTNQPQHF

V gene: TRBV30
CDR3 protein: CAWRGRGGFEQYF

V gene: TRBV6-5
CDR3 protein: CASRRQGFGNSPLHF

V gene: TRBV10-3
CDR3 protein: CAISSGGVYEQYF

V gene: TRBV15
CDR3 protein: CATSRDLRGLAGGRDEQFF

V gene: TRBV6-1
CDR3 protein: CASRRTELNYEQYF

V gene: TRBV6-1
CDR3 protein: CASSEVVGQGAEKLFF

V gene: TRBV7-9
CDR3 protein: CASSLALSLKQEEGYTF

V gene: TRBV30
CDR3 protein: CAWRERIGTGAYEQYF

V gene: TRBV15
CDR3 protein: CATSTPGRNTEAFF

V gene: TRBV7-9
CDR3 protein: CASSLQGDEQFF

V gene: TRBV19
CDR3 protein: CASSMYRGVGTEAFF

V gene: TRBV27
CDR3 protein: CASSLSVGGRQFF

V gene: TRBV23-1
CDR3 protein: CASSQSVIPSGRERTGELFF

V gene: TRBV10-2
CDR3 protein: CASSESKLYSGNTIYF

V gene: TRBV19
CDR3 protein: CASSIDRGEPLHF

V gene: TRBV10-2
CDR3 protein: CASSESGGGSYNEQFF

V gene: TRBV9
CDR3 protein: CASSAEPRTGGAEAFF

V gene: TRBV9
CDR3 protein: CASSRDFQETQYF

V gene: TRBV7-2
CDR3 protein: CASSSGRDRRQYF

V gene: TRBV28
CDR3 protein: CASSPPSGGNQPQHF

V gene: TRBV6-1
CDR3 protein: CASSPGTGNTEAFF

V gene: TRBV19
CDR3 protein: CASSVNRANNGELFF

V gene: TRBV19
CDR3 protein: CASSDGHRETQYF

V gene: TRBV6-5
CDR3 protein: CASSVSRTGNTEAFF

V gene: TRBV11-2
CDR3 protein: CASSLDLHEQYF

V gene: TRBV27
CDR3 protein: CASSSNLQGVPDTQYF

V gene: TRBV9
CDR3 protein: CASSVVGTGNNEQFF

V gene: TRBV28
CDR3 protein: CASSLLGGNREKLFF

V gene: TRBV18
CDR3 protein: CASSPSLRGVYEQYF

V gene: TRBV25-1
CDR3 protein: CASSVATDTQYF

V gene: TRBV6-1
CDR3 protein: CASSGWDRGHETQYF

V gene: TRBV27
CDR3 protein: CASRRGYEQYF

V gene: TRBV7-6
CDR3 protein: CASSQGDNEQFF

V gene: TRBV27
CDR3 protein: CASRSRQGFDEQFF

V gene: TRBV30
CDR3 protein: CAWSVLAGAPGTQYF

V gene: TRBV5-1
CDR3 protein: CASSSEGTRNTEAFF

V gene: TRBV27
CDR3 protein: CASSELTSGGITGELFF

V gene: TRBV11-2
CDR3 protein: CASSRPGASGKGTGELFF

V gene: TRBV13
CDR3 protein: CASSPGQGREETQYF

V gene: TRBV6-1
CDR3 protein: CASSELGQGATDTQYF

V gene: TRBV6-5
CDR3 protein: CASSSWTGPYEQYF

V gene: TRBV6-6
CDR3 protein: CASSYGAGGITGELFF

V gene: TRBV30
CDR3 protein: CAWTRGTGRRGGANVLTF